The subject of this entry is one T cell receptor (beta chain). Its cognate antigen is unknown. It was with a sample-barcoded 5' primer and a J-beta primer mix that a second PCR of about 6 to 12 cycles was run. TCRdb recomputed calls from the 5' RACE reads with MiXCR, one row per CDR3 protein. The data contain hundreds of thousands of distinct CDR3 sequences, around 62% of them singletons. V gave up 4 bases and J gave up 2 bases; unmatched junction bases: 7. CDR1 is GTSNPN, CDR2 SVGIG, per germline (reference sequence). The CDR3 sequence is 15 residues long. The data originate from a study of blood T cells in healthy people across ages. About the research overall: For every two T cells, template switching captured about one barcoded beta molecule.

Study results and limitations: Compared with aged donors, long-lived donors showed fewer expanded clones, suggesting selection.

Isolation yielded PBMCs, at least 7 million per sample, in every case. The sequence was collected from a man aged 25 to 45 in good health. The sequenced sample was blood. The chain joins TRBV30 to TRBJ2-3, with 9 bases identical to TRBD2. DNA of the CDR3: TGTGCCTGGAACGAGCTAGCGGGGTACACAGATACGCAGTATTTT. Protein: CAWNELAGYTDTQYF.